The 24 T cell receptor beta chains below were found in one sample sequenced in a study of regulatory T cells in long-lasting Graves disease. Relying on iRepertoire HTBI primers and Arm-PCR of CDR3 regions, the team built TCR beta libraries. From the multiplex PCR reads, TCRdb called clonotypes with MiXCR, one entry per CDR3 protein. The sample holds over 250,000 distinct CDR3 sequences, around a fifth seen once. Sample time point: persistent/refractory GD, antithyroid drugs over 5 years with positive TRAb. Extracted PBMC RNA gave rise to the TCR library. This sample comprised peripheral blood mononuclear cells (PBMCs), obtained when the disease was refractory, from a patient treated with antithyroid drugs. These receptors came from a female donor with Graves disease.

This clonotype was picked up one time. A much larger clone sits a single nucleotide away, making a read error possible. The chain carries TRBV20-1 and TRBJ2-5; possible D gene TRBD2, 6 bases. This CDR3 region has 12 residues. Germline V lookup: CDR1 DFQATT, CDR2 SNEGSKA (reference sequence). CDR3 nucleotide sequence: TGCAGTGCTAGTATACTAGCAGAGGCCCAGTACTTC. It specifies CSASILAEAQYF.

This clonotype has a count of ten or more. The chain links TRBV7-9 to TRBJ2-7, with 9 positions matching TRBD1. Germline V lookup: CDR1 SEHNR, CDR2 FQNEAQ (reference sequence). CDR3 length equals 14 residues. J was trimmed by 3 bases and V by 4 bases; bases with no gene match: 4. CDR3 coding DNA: TGTGCCAGCAGCTCCGGGACAGGGATCTACGAGCAGTACTTC. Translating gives CASSSGTGIYEQYF.

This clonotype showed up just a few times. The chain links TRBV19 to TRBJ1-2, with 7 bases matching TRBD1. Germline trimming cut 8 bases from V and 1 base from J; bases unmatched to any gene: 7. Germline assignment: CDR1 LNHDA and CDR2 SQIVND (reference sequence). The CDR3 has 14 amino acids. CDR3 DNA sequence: TGTGCCAGTCGGAAGGGGACAGTTAACTATGGCTACACCTTC. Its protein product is CASRKGTVNYGYTF.

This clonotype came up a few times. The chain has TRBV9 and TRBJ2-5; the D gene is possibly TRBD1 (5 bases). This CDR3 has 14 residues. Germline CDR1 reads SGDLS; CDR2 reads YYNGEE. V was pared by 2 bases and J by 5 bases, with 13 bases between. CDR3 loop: CASSVAGPGETQYF. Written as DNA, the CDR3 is TGTGCCAGCAGCGTGGCAGGGCCTGGGGAGACCCAGTACTTC.

Here the CDR3 DNA reads TGCAGTGCTATGGGGACAGGGGCCTCCTACGAGCAGTACTTC. As protein: CSAMGTGASYEQYF. This chain uses TRBV20-1 with TRBJ2-7, with 10 bases identical to TRBD1. Germline V gene sequence: CDR1 DFQATT, CDR2 SNEGSKA (reference sequence). The ends lost 4 bases at V and 0 bases at J; junction bases unmatched: 3. The CDR3 totals 14 residues.

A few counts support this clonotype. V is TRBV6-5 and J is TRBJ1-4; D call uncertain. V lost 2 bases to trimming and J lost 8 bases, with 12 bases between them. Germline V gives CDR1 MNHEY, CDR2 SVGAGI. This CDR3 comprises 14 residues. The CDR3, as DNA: TGTGCCAGCAGTTACGTGAACCGCAAGGAAAAACTGTTTTTT. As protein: CASSYVNRKEKLFF.

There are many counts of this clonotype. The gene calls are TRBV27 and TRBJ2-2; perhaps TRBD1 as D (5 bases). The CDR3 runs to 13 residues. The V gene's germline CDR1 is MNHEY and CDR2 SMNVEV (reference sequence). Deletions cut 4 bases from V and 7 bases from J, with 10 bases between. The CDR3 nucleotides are TGTGCCAGCAGTTCAAGGGGTAGCGGGGAGCTGTTTTTT. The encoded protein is CASSSRGSGELFF.

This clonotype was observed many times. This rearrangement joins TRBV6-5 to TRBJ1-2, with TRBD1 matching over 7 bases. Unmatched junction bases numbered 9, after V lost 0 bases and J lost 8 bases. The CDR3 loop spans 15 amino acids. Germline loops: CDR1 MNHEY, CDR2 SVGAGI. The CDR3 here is CASSYSPLQGGGYTF. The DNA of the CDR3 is TGTGCCAGCAGTTACTCTCCCCTCCAGGGGGGAGGCTACACCTTC.

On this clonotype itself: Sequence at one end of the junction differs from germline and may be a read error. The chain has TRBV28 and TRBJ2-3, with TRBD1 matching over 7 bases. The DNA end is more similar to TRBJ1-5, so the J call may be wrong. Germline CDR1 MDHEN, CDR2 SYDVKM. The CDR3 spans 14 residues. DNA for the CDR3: TGTGCCAGCGGTTTCCAGGGGGGAACAGATACGCAGCATTTT. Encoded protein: CASGFQGGTDTQHF.

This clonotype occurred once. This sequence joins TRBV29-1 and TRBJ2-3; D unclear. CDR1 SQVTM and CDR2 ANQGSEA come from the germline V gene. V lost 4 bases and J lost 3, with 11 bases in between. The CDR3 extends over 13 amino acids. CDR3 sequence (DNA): TGCAGCGTTGTGGAGCCGGGTACAGATACGCAGTATTTT. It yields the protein CSVVEPGTDTQYF.

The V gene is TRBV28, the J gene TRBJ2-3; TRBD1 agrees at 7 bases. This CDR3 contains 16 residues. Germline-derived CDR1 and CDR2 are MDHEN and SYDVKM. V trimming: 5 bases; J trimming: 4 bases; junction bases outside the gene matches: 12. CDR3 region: CASSIPGQPHADTQYF. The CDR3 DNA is TGTGCCAGCAGTATACCGGGACAGCCGCACGCAGATACGCAGTATTTT.

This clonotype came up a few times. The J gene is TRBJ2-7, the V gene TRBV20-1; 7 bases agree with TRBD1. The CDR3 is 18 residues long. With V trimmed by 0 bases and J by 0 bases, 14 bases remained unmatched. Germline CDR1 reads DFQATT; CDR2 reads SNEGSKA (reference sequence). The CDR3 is CSAREVIRGQVGSYEQYF. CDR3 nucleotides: TGCAGTGCTAGAGAGGTAATAAGGGGGCAGGTGGGCTCCTACGAGCAGTACTTC.

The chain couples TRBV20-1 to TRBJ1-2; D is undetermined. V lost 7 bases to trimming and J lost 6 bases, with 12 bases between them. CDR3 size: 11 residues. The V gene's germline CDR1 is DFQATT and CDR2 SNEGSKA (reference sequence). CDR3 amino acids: CSGDQENGYTF. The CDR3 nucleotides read TGCAGTGGAGATCAGGAGAATGGCTACACCTTC.

The CDR3 nucleotides read TGCAGTGCTAGACAGGCAGGGGAGCCCCAGCATTTT. Translation gives CSARQAGEPQHF. V is TRBV20-1 and J is TRBJ1-5; possible D gene TRBD1, 6 bases. V lost 2 bases, J lost 8 bases, and 10 bases lay in between. Germline-derived CDR1 and CDR2 are DFQATT and SNEGSKA (reference sequence). The CDR3 extends over 12 amino acids.

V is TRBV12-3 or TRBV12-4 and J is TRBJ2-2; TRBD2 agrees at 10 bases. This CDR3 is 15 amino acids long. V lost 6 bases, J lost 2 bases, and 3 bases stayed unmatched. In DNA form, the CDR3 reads TGTGCCAGCAGAACTAGCGGGATTAACACCGGGGAGCTGTTTTTT. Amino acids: CASRTSGINTGELFF.

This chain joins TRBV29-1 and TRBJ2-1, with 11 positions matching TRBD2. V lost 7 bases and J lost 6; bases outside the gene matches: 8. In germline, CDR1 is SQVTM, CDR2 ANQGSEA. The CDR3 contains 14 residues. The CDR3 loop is CSASTSGSSNEQFF. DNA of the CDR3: TGCAGCGCCAGTACTAGCGGGAGCAGCAATGAGCAGTTCTTC.

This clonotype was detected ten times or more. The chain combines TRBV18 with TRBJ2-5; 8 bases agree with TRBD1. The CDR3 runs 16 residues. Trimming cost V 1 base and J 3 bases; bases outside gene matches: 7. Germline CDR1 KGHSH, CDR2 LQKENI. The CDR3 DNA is TGTGCCAGCTCACCACAGGACAGGGCCGTAGAAGAGACCCAGTACTTC. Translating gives CASSPQDRAVEETQYF.

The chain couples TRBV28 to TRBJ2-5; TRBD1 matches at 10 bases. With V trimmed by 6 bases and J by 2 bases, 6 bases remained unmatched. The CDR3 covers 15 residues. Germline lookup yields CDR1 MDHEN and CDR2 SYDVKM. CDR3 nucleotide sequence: TGTGCCAGCAGCGCACCGGGACAGGGGCAAGAGACCCAGTACTTC. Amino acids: CASSAPGQGQETQYF.

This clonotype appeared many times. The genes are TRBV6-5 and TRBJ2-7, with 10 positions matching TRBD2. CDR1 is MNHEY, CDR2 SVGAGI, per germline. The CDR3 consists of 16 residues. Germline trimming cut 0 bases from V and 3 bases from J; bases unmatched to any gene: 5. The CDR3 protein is CASSYSYSSGSYEQYF. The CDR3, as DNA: TGTGCCAGCAGTTACTCCTATTCTAGCGGGAGCTACGAGCAGTACTTC.

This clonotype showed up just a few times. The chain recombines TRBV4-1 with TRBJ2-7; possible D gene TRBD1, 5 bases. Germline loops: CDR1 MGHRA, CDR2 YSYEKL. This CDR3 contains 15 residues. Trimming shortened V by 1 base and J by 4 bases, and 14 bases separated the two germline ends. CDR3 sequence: CASSQAPEAGYEQYF. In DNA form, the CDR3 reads TGCGCCAGCAGCCAAGCACCCGAGGCAGGGTACGAGCAGTACTTC.

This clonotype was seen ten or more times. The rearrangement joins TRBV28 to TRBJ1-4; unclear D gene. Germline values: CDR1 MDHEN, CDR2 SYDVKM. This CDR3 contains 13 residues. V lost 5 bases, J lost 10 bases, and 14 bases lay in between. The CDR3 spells CASSRLLWGKLFF. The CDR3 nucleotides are TGTGCCAGCAGTCGCTTACTTTGGGGAAAACTGTTTTTT.

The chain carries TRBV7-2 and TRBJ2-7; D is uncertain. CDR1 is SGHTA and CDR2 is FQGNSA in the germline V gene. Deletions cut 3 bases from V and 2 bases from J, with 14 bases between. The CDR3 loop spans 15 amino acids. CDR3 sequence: CASSFYLGPTYEQYF. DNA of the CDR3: TGTGCCAGCAGCTTCTATCTCGGCCCTACCTACGAGCAGTACTTC.

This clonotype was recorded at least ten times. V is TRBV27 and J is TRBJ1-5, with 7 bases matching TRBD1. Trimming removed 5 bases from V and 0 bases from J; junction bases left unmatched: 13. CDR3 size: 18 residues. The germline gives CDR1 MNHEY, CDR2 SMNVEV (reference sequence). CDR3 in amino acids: CASSPRQGGFDSNQPQHF. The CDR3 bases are TGTGCCAGCAGTCCCCGTCAGGGGGGGTTTGATAGCAATCAGCCCCAGCATTTT.

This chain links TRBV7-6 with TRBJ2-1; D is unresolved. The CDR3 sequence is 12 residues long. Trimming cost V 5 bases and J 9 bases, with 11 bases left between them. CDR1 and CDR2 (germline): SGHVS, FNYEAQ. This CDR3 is CASSKMVGEQFF. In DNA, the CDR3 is TGTGCCAGCAGCAAAATGGTTGGTGAGCAGTTCTTC.